The 8 T cell receptor beta chains in this list originate from one sample, sequenced in a study of spatial heterogeneity in lung cancer. Described time point: blood at routine non-recurrence follow-up after resection. Whole RNA was taken from tumor, nontumor lung or frozen PBMC; it was then sequenced unsorted. TCRdb reanalysed the 5' RACE reads using MiXCR and keeps one entry per CDR3 protein. The sample includes around 110,000 distinct CDR3 sequences, roughly an eighth of them seen just once. The sample here was PBMCs, taken at follow-up. Every receptor here comes from a male donor with early-stage non-small cell lung cancer.

This clonotype occurred a few times. The DNA of the CDR3 is TGTGCCAGTAGTTCGGGACTAGCGGGGTTCGTCACAGATACGCAGTATTTT. This sequence encodes CASSSGLAGFVTDTQYF. The rearrangement uses TRBV19 and TRBJ2-3, with TRBD2 identical over 13 bases. The germline gives CDR1 LNHDA, CDR2 SQIVND (reference sequence). The junction had 7 bases not matched to a gene; V was cut back by 5 bases and J by 2 bases. The CDR3 totals 17 residues.

This clonotype was seen more than once but under ten times. V and J are TRBV6-2 or TRBV6-3 and TRBJ1-5; possible D gene TRBD1, 5 bases. Germline V gene data show CDR1 as MNHEY and CDR2 as SVGEGT. Trimming removed 6 bases at V and 5 bases at J, with 11 bases between. The CDR3 length is 13 residues. The CDR3 bases are TGTGCCAGCAGAAGGACATACTATCAGCCCCAGCATTTT. Translating it yields CASRRTYYQPQHF.

This clonotype was detected ten times or more. The chain couples TRBV27 to TRBJ2-7; D gene unclear. V dropped 8 bases and J dropped 4 bases, with 9 bases sitting between them. This CDR3 comprises 11 residues. Germline CDR1 is MNHEY and CDR2 is SMNVEV (reference sequence). CDR3 bases: TGTGCCAGCGGGTCAAGTTACGAGCAGTACTTC. Protein sequence: CASGSSYEQYF.

The V and J genes are TRBV7-9 and TRBJ1-2; D is possibly TRBD1 (6 bases). Deletions cut 5 bases from V and 8 bases from J, with 27 bases between. The CDR3 has 17 residues. Per the germline V gene, CDR1 is SEHNR and CDR2 is FQNEAQ (reference sequence). CDR3 sequence reads: CASSPRASDRPLDGYTF. The CDR3 DNA is TGTGCCAGCAGCCCGAGGGCGAGCGACAGGCCCCTAGACGGCTACACCTTC.

This clonotype was observed many times. V is TRBV24-1 and J is TRBJ2-1, with D possibly called TRBD1 or TRBD2 (5 bases each). The germline CDR1 and CDR2 sequences are KGHDR and SFDVKD. V was cut by 5 bases and J by 2 bases, with 9 bases left in between. This CDR3 region has 14 residues. The CDR3 bases are TGTGCCACCAGTGGTTGGGACCCCTACAATGAGCAGTTCTTC. This codes for CATSGWDPYNEQFF.

This clonotype was picked up many times. The chain joins TRBV29-1 to TRBJ2-1; D assignment may be TRBD1 or TRBD2 (5 bases each). Trimming took off 7 bases at V and 2 bases at J, with 15 bases between the two ends. The CDR3 is 14 amino acids. Germline lookup yields CDR1 SQVTM and CDR2 ANQGSEA. CDR3 sequence reads: CSALRDPTYNEQFF. Written as DNA, the CDR3 is TGCAGCGCTCTCCGGGACCCTACCTACAATGAGCAGTTCTTC.

This sequence joins TRBV24-1 and TRBJ2-5; no definite D call. V lost 1 base and J lost 3, with 5 bases in between. From germline, CDR1 is KGHDR and CDR2 SFDVKD. This CDR3 comprises 13 residues. The DNA for the CDR3 is TGTGCCACCAGTGATTTCGGAGAAGAGACCCAGTACTTC. Protein product: CATSDFGEETQYF.

The rearrangement links TRBV12-3 or TRBV12-4 to TRBJ1-2; tentative D call: TRBD1 (5 bases). V was cut by 4 bases and J by 4 bases, with 10 bases left in between. This CDR3 is built from 13 residues. The CDR3 here is CASSSAGRYGYTF. CDR3 nucleotides: TGTGCCAGCAGTTCGGCGGGGCGCTATGGCTACACCTTC.